The 21 T cell receptor beta chains below were found in one sample sequenced in a study of blood T cells in healthy people across ages. A second roughly 6 to 11 cycle PCR used barcoded and J-beta primers. A single record per CDR3 protein comes from TCRdb applying MiXCR to the 5' RACE reads. The table includes 1.5 million to 2 million distinct CDR3 sequences, 30% to 40% detected once. The sample was blood. These receptors were taken from a woman under 40 in good health.

Many counts were recorded for this clonotype. The gene calls are TRBV7-9 and TRBJ2-7; perhaps D is TRBD1 or TRBD2 (5 bases each). The V gene's germline CDR1 is SEHNR and CDR2 FQNEAQ (reference sequence). This CDR3 region has 14 residues. V was shortened by 6 bases and J by 0 bases, with 12 bases between the two germline ends. The CDR3 here is CASSPGTHSYEQYF. In DNA, the CDR3 is TGTGCCAGCAGTCCCGGGACGCACTCCTACGAGCAGTACTTC.

In DNA form, the CDR3 reads TGCAGTGCTACAGGACTAGCGGGAGGCCTCTCCTACGAGCAGTACTTC. Residues: CSATGLAGGLSYEQYF. This rearrangement joins TRBV20-1 to TRBJ2-7; 14 nucleotides match TRBD2. After removal of 4 bases from V and 0 bases from J, the junction contained 5 bases not matched to a gene. The CDR3 extends over 16 amino acids. CDR1 and CDR2 from the germline V gene are DFQATT and SNEGSKA (reference sequence).

This clonotype has ten or more counts. This chain uses TRBV27 with TRBJ1-2; D is perhaps TRBD1 (5 bases). Germline V gene sequence: CDR1 MNHEY, CDR2 SMNVEV (reference sequence). The CDR3 consists of 16 residues. Trimming cost V 6 bases and J 5 bases, with 22 bases left between them. CDR3 nucleotide sequence: TGTGCCAGCAGCTCGAAGAGACCGGGACGGCTTTATGGCTACACCTTC. Its protein is CASSSKRPGRLYGYTF.

The table lists this clonotype with a count of one. J is TRBJ2-5 and V is TRBV6-6; unclear D gene. The germline CDR1 and CDR2 sequences are MNHNY and SVGAGI (reference sequence). The CDR3 totals 15 residues. V lost 4 bases and J lost 1, with 13 bases in between. The CDR3 DNA follows: TGTGCCAGCAGTTGCGGTAACGCCCGCCAAGAGACCCAGTACTTC. Amino acids: CASSCGNARQETQYF.

There are a few counts of this clonotype. This rearrangement joins TRBV20-1 to TRBJ2-1, with 13 positions matching TRBD2. Germline V gives CDR1 DFQATT, CDR2 SNEGSKA (reference sequence). Trimming took 0 bases from V and 13 from J; bases not matched to a gene: 9. CDR3 size: 15 residues. In nucleotides, the CDR3 is TGCAGTGCTAGAGATCCCACTAGCGGGGGGGTACAACAGTTCTTC. It codes for CSARDPTSGGVQQFF.

This clonotype was observed a handful of times. The rearrangement links TRBV7-2 to TRBJ2-3; D unclear. Germline V gene lookup returns CDR1 SGHTA and CDR2 FQGNSA. The CDR3 has 16 residues. V was clipped by 8 bases and J by 4 bases, with 22 bases between them. CDR3 nucleotide sequence: TGTGCCAGCTCTCCTGGGCGGCCTAAGAGCTCAGATACGCAGTATTTT. Protein: CASSPGRPKSSDTQYF.

The V gene is TRBV18, the J gene TRBJ1-1, with no clear D. Trimming removed 0 bases at V and 3 bases at J, with 8 bases between. The CDR3 spans 14 residues. Germline V gene sequence: CDR1 KGHSH, CDR2 LQKENI. The DNA for the CDR3 is TGTGCCAGCTCACCACCCCAGGAATACACTGAAGCTTTCTTT. Protein: CASSPPQEYTEAFF.

This clonotype came up a few times. The chain carries TRBV6-2 or TRBV6-3 and TRBJ1-6; TRBD1 matches 10 bases. There are 15 residues in the CDR3. Germline V lookup: CDR1 MNHEY, CDR2 SVGEGT. The ends lost 7 bases at V and 5 bases at J; junction bases unmatched: 5. CDR3 residues: CASIPGTGDNSPLHF. The CDR3 bases are TGTGCCAGCATACCGGGGACAGGGGATAATTCACCCCTCCACTTT.

The sample holds a few counts of this clonotype. J is TRBJ2-6 and V is TRBV10-3; D is ambiguous. The CDR3 spans 17 residues. V was pared by 0 bases and J by 0 bases, with 9 bases between. CDR1 and CDR2 (germline): ENHRY, SYGVKD. Here the CDR3 reads CAISESLPGSGANVLTF. CDR3 DNA sequence: TGTGCCATCAGTGAGTCCCTGCCGGGCTCTGGGGCCAACGTCCTGACTTTC.

The table lists this clonotype with a count of one. The rearrangement links TRBV7-2 to TRBJ2-5; a weak D match, TRBD2 (6 bases). Germline assignment: CDR1 SGHTA and CDR2 FQGNSA. The CDR3 is made up of 13 amino acids. V gave up 8 bases and J gave up 4 bases, with 14 bases separating them. The CDR3 protein is CASHGGGLETQYF. The CDR3 coding sequence is TGTGCCAGCCATGGGGGAGGTTTAGAGACCCAGTACTTC.

This clonotype has just a few counts. The chain couples TRBV6-6 to TRBJ2-1; D unclear. CDR1 MNHNY and CDR2 SVGAGI come from the germline V gene (reference sequence). The CDR3 extends over 13 amino acids. The V and J ends lost 2 bases and 4 bases respectively, with 6 bases between them. This chain's CDR3 is CASSYLLYNEQFF. The CDR3 DNA is TGTGCCAGCAGTTACCTACTATACAATGAGCAGTTCTTC.

The rearrangement uses TRBV5-4 and TRBJ2-7; a weak D match, TRBD2 (5 bases). Per the germline V gene, CDR1 is SGHNT and CDR2 is YYREEE (reference sequence). V dropped 0 bases and J dropped 6 bases, with 13 bases sitting between them. There are 14 residues in the CDR3. CDR3 loop: CASSLGGATGEQYF. The CDR3 nucleotides read TGTGCCAGCAGCTTGGGGGGAGCGACGGGCGAGCAGTACTTC.

This clonotype was counted a few times. V gene TRBV30 combines with J gene TRBJ2-1, with D possibly TRBD2 on 7 matching bases. The CDR3 totals 14 residues. V shed 6 bases and J shed 0 bases, with 12 bases lying between them. In germline, CDR1 is GTSNPN, CDR2 SVGIG (reference sequence). The CDR3 DNA reads TGTGCCTGCCCAAGGGGGGGCTCCTACAATGAGCAGTTCTTC. It is translated as CACPRGGSYNEQFF.

The chain uses TRBV2 and TRBJ2-7; no firm D call. Germline V gene lookup returns CDR1 SNHLY and CDR2 FYNNEI. CDR3 length: 15 residues. V was clipped by 3 bases and J by 0 bases, with 12 bases between them. The CDR3 protein is CASSDSYSLSYEQYF. DNA for the CDR3: TGTGCCAGCAGTGACAGCTACTCCCTCTCCTACGAGCAGTACTTC.

Remarks on this clonotype: This likely comes from a read error, as the CDR3 has no conserved phenylalanine or tryptophan at its end. This chain joins TRBV20-1 and TRBJ1-5, with D perhaps TRBD1 (6 bases). V gave up 6 bases and J gave up 7 bases, with 19 bases separating them. CDR3 size: 14 residues. Germline V gives CDR1 DFQATT, CDR2 SNEGSKA (reference sequence). The CDR3 protein is CSATPTGIFQPQHV. The CDR3 coding sequence is TGCAGTGCCACCCCGACAGGTATCTTCCAGCCCCAGCATGTT.

This clonotype was counted a few times. The chain joins TRBV4-1 to TRBJ2-1; D is perhaps TRBD1 (5 bases). The CDR3 runs 14 residues. The germline gives CDR1 MGHRA, CDR2 YSYEKL. Deletions cut 7 bases from V and 1 base from J, with 11 bases between. CDR3: CASKGAPSYNEQFF. The CDR3 nucleotides are TGCGCCAGCAAAGGGGCACCTTCCTACAATGAGCAGTTCTTC.

Only one count was recorded for this clonotype. The chain carries TRBV20-1 and TRBJ2-1; 12 bases fit TRBD2. The germline V gene encodes CDR1 DFQATT and CDR2 SNEGSKA (reference sequence). The CDR3 covers 18 residues. With V trimmed by 3 bases and J by 0 bases, 9 bases remained unmatched. Here the CDR3 reads CSASLAGGRPGSYNEQFF. In nucleotides, the CDR3 is TGCAGTGCTAGTCTAGCGGGAGGGCGTCCGGGCTCCTACAATGAGCAGTTCTTC.

The chain carries TRBV3-1 and TRBJ1-4, with D perhaps TRBD1 (5 bases). V was cut by 1 base and J by 11 bases, with 17 bases left in between. CDR1 is LGHDT, CDR2 YNNKEL, per germline (reference sequence). The CDR3 extends over 15 amino acids. The CDR3 protein is CASSQGEGIGDKLFF. In nucleotides, the CDR3 is TGTGCCAGCAGCCAAGGGGAGGGGATAGGTGATAAACTGTTTTTT.

Regarding this clonotype: A clone one base away is much larger, so this may be a read error. In DNA form, the CDR3 reads TGTGCCAGCAGCTTAGAACTAGCGCCATACAATGAGCAGTACTTC. Translation: CASSLELAPYNEQYF. The genes are TRBV11-2 and TRBJ2-1; the match to TRBD2 covers 7 bases. The J call may be wrong; the DNA end is better matched by TRBJ2-7. Per germline, CDR1 SGHAT and CDR2 FQNNGV. CDR3 size: 15 residues.

This clonotype was seen more than once but under ten times. The rearrangement joins TRBV27 to TRBJ1-5; D is possibly TRBD1 (6 bases). This CDR3 is built from 15 residues. The V end lost 4 bases, the J end lost 7 bases, and 17 bases lay between the germline ends. Germline V gene sequence: CDR1 MNHEY, CDR2 SMNVEV (reference sequence). Here the CDR3 DNA reads TGTGCCAGCAGTTCGTACAGGGACGGCGGCCAGCCCCAGCATTTT. This sequence encodes CASSSYRDGGQPQHF.

This clonotype occurred a few times. The chain uses TRBV12-3 or TRBV12-4 and TRBJ2-1; 8 bases align to TRBD2. CDR3 length equals 15 residues. With V trimmed by 6 bases and J by 5 bases, 9 bases remained unmatched. The CDR3 sequence is CASSWVLAGHNEQFF. CDR3 in DNA: TGTGCCAGCAGCTGGGTGCTAGCGGGCCACAATGAGCAGTTCTTC.